This TCR beta chain was observed in a study of T cell repertoires in cytomegalovirus infection. Study-level background: Public TCR beta signatures were indicative of both CMV infection and a matching HLA type. Study findings and constraints: HLA-C-restricted CMV-specific TCR beta clonotypes were dominant in the ex vivo response. CMV carriers with the relevant HLA were identified by cumulative public TCR beta family frequency.

TCRdb reanalysed the reads using MiXCR and keeps one entry per CDR3 protein. This sample carries hundreds of thousands of distinct CDR3 sequences, approximately 24% of them seen once, and the ten largest clones take around 8%. Regarding this clonotype: The antigen remains unidentified.

Trimming stripped 7 bases from V and 1 base from J, with 10 bases between. CDR3 length equals 13 residues. Germline V CDR1 and CDR2: ENHRY, SYGVKD. Sequencing used CD8+ T cells from PBMCs. The origin of this receptor is a human donor in good health (CMV status not recorded). Some clones in this sample may be carry-over from other donors' samples. The V and J genes are TRBV10-3 and TRBJ1-2; D uncertain. CDR3 DNA: TGTGCCATCAATCTCGGGAGTAACTATGGCTACACCTTC. Its translation is CAINLGSNYGYTF.